This passage covers 29 T cell receptor beta chains from one sample sequenced in a study of PD-1 blockade in classical Hodgkin lymphoma (TCRdb year 2020). This specimen's time point label, interpreted: cycle 1 day 1 (C1D1), immediately before nivolumab initiation. Every trial patient had relapsed following autologous stem cell transplantation, and prior brentuximab vedotin exposure was what differed among cohorts A, B and C. CD8+ T cells were purified from thawed PBMCs by magnetic negative selection with a Miltenyi CD8+ T cell isolation kit. Library preparation was by the immunoSEQ multiplex PCR assay. Imported from immuneACCESS, the table was reduced by TCRdb to in-frame sequences with V and J called. These copies leave out some clones; in studies compared against another copy, an unresolved V gene accounts for under half, and the cause of the remainder is not known. The sample contains some 3,000 clones, roughly 70% of them found a single time. The ten largest clones take up nearly 70% of the sample.

The sequences come from CD8+ T cells from blood, collected at baseline. The receptor source for this set is a human donor with classical Hodgkin lymphoma.

V usage is TRBV28 and J usage is TRBJ2-2; D unclear. Per germline, CDR1 MDHEN and CDR2 SYDVKM. Trimming stripped 5 bases from V and 6 bases from J, with 7 bases between. This CDR3 has 12 amino acids. CDR3: CASSLVAGELFF. The CDR3 nucleotides read TGTGCCAGCAGTCTAGTAGCCGGGGAGCTGTTTTTT.

This clone was seen once. The rearrangement uses TRBV27 and TRBJ1-2; no firm D call. Trimming shortened V by 5 bases and J by 4 bases, and 8 bases separated the two germline ends. Germline CDR1 MNHEY, CDR2 SMNVEV (reference sequence). This CDR3 region has 12 residues. This CDR3 is CASSPRGYGYTF. Written as DNA, the CDR3 is TGTGCCAGCAGTCCCCGTGGCTATGGCTACACCTTC.

This chain uses TRBV4-3 with TRBJ2-7; D call uncertain. This CDR3 contains 14 residues. V was clipped by 4 bases and J by 2 bases, with 12 bases between them. Germline loops: CDR1 LGHNA, CDR2 YSLEER. Here the CDR3 reads CASSPTPTTYEQYF. The CDR3 DNA reads TGCGCCAGCAGCCCTACCCCCACTACCTACGAGCAGTACTTC.

This chain uses TRBV11-3 with TRBJ2-1, with D unclear. Trimming pared 3 bases from V and 7 bases from J, leaving 4 bases between. The CDR3 is 11 residues long. The germline CDR1 and CDR2 sequences are SGHNT and YENEEA. CDR3 nucleotides: TGTGCCAGCAGCTTTCTTAATGAGCAGTTCTTC. This encodes CASSFLNEQFF.

The rearrangement joins TRBV15 to TRBJ2-7; D not certain. The CDR3 has 14 amino acids. Germline values: CDR1 LNHNV, CDR2 YYDKDF (reference sequence). V lost 5 bases, J lost 3 bases, and 14 bases lay in between. In nucleotides, the CDR3 is TGTGCCACCAGCCAATACGGTGGGGTCTACGAGCAGTACTTC. This gives the protein CATSQYGGVYEQYF.

The chain employs TRBV5-1 and TRBJ2-2; D remains unclear. The V end lost 2 bases, the J end lost 4 bases, and 9 bases lay between the germline ends. This CDR3 is 14 amino acids long. From germline, CDR1 is SGHRS and CDR2 YFSETQ. This CDR3 is CASSFLDPTGELFF. DNA of the CDR3: TGCGCCAGCAGCTTCTTGGACCCCACCGGGGAGCTGTTTTTT. The complete variable domain, with remaining parts taken from reference TRBV5-1 and TRBJ2-2, reads KAGVTQTPRYLIKTRGQQVTLSCSPISGHRSVSWYQQTPGQGLQFLFEYFSETQRNKGNFPGRFSGRQFSNSRSEMNVSTLELGDSALYLCASSFLDPTGELFFGEGSRLTVL.

Comments on this clone: Distinct nucleotide sequences in the sample also encode this CDR3. The V gene is TRBV11-3, the J gene TRBJ2-2, with unresolved D. CDR1 and CDR2 (germline): SGHNT, YENEEA. CDR3 size: 12 residues. The V and J ends lost 5 bases and 5 bases respectively, with 6 bases between them. The CDR3 sequence: CASSPSTGELFF. The CDR3 coding sequence is TGTGCCAGCAGCCCATCTACCGGGGAGCTGTTTTTT. Complete variable domain (other parts from reference TRBV11-3 and TRBJ2-2): EAGVVQSPRYKIIEKKQPVAFWCNPISGHNTLYWYLQNLGQGPELLIRYENEEAVDDSQLPKDRFSAERLKGVDSTLKIQPAELGDSAVYLCASSPSTGELFFGEGSRLTVL.

The genes are TRBV7-9 and TRBJ1-2; D possibly corresponds to TRBD1 (5 bases). Between the trimmed V and J ends, which lost 2 bases and 8 bases, there was a span of 24 bases. CDR1 SEHNR and CDR2 FQNEAQ come from the germline V gene (reference sequence). This CDR3 has 17 residues. The CDR3 loop is CASSLSGSQGVHYGYTF. The CDR3 DNA sequence: TGTGCCAGCAGCTTATCGGGGTCGCAGGGCGTCCATTACGGCTACACCTTC.

This clone appeared once. This chain joins TRBV9 and TRBJ1-3; D gene uncertain. V was cut by 0 bases and J by 0 bases, with 4 bases left in between. The CDR3 is 14 amino acids. CDR1 and CDR2 from the germline V gene are SGDLS and YYNGEE. The CDR3 spells CASSVATSGNTIYF. The CDR3 DNA is TGTGCCAGCAGCGTAGCGACCTCTGGAAACACCATATATTTT.

V is TRBV11-2 and J is TRBJ2-3; tentative D call: TRBD2 (5 bases). The CDR3 covers 15 residues. V was pared by 0 bases and J by 5 bases, with 12 bases between. CDR1 SGHAT and CDR2 FQNNGV come from the germline V gene. The CDR3 DNA reads as TGTGCCAGCAGCTTAGATGGGCTAGCAGTAGATACGCAGTATTTT. Its protein is CASSLDGLAVDTQYF.

The chain carries TRBV28 and TRBJ2-3; no reliable D call. Looked up from germline, CDR1 is MDHEN and CDR2 is SYDVKM. Trimming took off 2 bases at V and 4 bases at J, with 7 bases between the two ends. CDR3 size: 13 residues. The CDR3 loop reads CASSLVESDTQYF. DNA for the CDR3: TGTGCCAGCAGTTTAGTGGAATCAGATACGCAGTATTTT.

The V and J genes are TRBV30 and TRBJ2-7; tentative D call: TRBD2 (6 bases). CDR1 and CDR2 (germline): GTSNPN, SVGIG (reference sequence). V was pared by 2 bases and J by 0 bases, with 14 bases between. CDR3 length equals 15 residues. CDR3 amino acids: CAWSFRDWSSYEQYF. In DNA, the CDR3 is TGTGCCTGGAGTTTCCGGGACTGGAGCTCCTACGAGCAGTACTTC.

The chain has TRBV28 and TRBJ2-4, with TRBD1 as a possible D gene (6 bases). This CDR3 contains 17 residues. Germline V gives CDR1 MDHEN, CDR2 SYDVKM. The V gene lost 6 bases and the J gene lost 0 bases, with 18 bases spanning the gap. The CDR3: CASRDGTTSLAKNIQYF. The CDR3 region has the DNA TGTGCCAGCAGAGATGGGACAACCTCCCTAGCCAAAAACATTCAGTACTTC.

The chain recombines TRBV6-5 with TRBJ2-1; unclear D gene. The CDR3 spans 12 residues. In germline, CDR1 is MNHEY, CDR2 SVGAGI. V dropped 5 bases and J dropped 7 bases, with 9 bases sitting between them. This CDR3 is CASSHTRNEQFF. The CDR3 region has the DNA TGTGCCAGCAGTCACACCAGGAATGAGCAGTTCTTC.

The chain is built from TRBV5-2 and TRBJ2-1; no check of the table's D call, TRBD2, against the DNA was made. TRBV5-2 is listed as a pseudogene. The CDR3 totals 12 residues. In DNA form, the CDR3 reads TGTGCCAGCAGCGGGTGGGACAATGAGCAGTTCTTC. Translated: CASSGWDNEQFF.

The chain carries TRBV11-1 and TRBJ2-7; 8 nucleotides line up with TRBD2. V lost 5 bases, J lost 2 bases, and 14 bases stayed unmatched. Germline loops: CDR1 SGHAT, CDR2 FQDESV (reference sequence). CDR3 length: 17 amino acids. The CDR3 protein is CASSPPGERGRAYEQYF. CDR3 nucleotide sequence: TGTGCCAGCAGCCCCCCCGGGGAGCGGGGGCGCGCCTACGAGCAGTACTTC.

This chain uses TRBV12-5 with TRBJ2-7; TRBD1 is a possible D gene (6 bases). Germline assignment: CDR1 LGHNT and CDR2 FRNRAP. The V and J ends lost 4 bases and 0 bases respectively, with 19 bases between them. The CDR3 length is 17 residues. This chain's CDR3 is CASGYGRTVISSYEQYF. The CDR3 nucleotides are TGTGCTAGTGGTTACGGGCGGACAGTTATTAGCTCCTACGAGCAGTACTTC. The full variable domain, with the rest looked up from reference TRBV12-5 and TRBJ2-7, is DARVTQTPRHKVTEMGQEVTMRCQPILGHNTVFWYRQTMMQGLELLAYFRNRAPLDDSGMPKDRFSAEMPDATLATLKIQPSEPRDSAVYFCASGYGRTVISSYEQYFGPGTRLTVT.

The V gene is TRBV7-6, the J gene TRBJ2-2, with D unresolved. The germline V gene has CDR1 SGHVS and CDR2 FNYEAQ. The CDR3 contains 12 residues. Trimming removed 8 bases from V and 5 bases from J, with 9 bases in between. CDR3: CASLLRTGELFF. The CDR3 coding sequence is TGTGCCAGCCTCCTTCGAACCGGGGAGCTGTTTTTT.

V usage is TRBV7-5 and J usage is TRBJ2-1. TRBV7-5 is recorded as a pseudogene. This CDR3 comprises 12 residues. The CDR3: CASSGWDNEQFF. CDR3 in DNA: TGTGCCAGCAGCGGGTGGGACAATGAGCAGTTCTTC.

The chain combines TRBV6-5 with TRBJ1-1; D gene uncertain. Per germline, CDR1 MNHEY and CDR2 SVGAGI. Trimming removed 7 bases from V and 0 bases from J, with 9 bases in between. The CDR3 totals 13 residues. This chain's CDR3 is CASNEALNTEAFF. CDR3 DNA sequence: TGTGCCAGCAATGAGGCGTTGAACACTGAAGCTTTCTTT.

The rearrangement uses TRBV25-1 and TRBJ1-2; D possibly corresponds to TRBD1 (6 bases). V lost 3 bases and J 7 bases, leaving 15 bases between the germline ends. The CDR3 length is 14 residues. CDR1 is MGHDK and CDR2 is SYGVNS in the germline V gene. This chain's CDR3 is CASSDGQPFSGYTF. Here the CDR3 DNA reads TGTGCCAGCAGTGACGGACAGCCCTTTAGTGGCTACACCTTC.

In this sample, this clone turned up once. This chain uses TRBV4-3 with TRBJ2-1; 9 bases are a match to TRBD2. From germline, CDR1 is LGHNA and CDR2 YSLEER. The CDR3 is 17 amino acids. The V and J ends lost 0 bases and 7 bases, in that order; junction bases with no gene match: 10. This CDR3 is CASSQDPGGGGWNEQFF. CDR3 bases: TGCGCCAGCAGCCAAGATCCTGGCGGGGGGGGGTGGAATGAGCAGTTCTTC.

The V call is TRBV19, the J call TRBJ2-3; TRBD2 matches at 8 bases. Germline CDR1 reads LNHDA; CDR2 reads SQIVND (reference sequence). V lost 1 base and J lost 2; bases outside the gene matches: 2. The CDR3 covers 15 residues. The CDR3, as DNA: TGTGCCAGTAGTATAGGAGCGGGGGACACAGATACGCAGTATTTT. Its protein product is CASSIGAGDTDTQYF.

This clone was recorded once. The chain links TRBV7-2 to TRBJ1-1; D might be TRBD1 (5 bases). The germline V gene has CDR1 SGHTA and CDR2 FQGNSA. V was shortened by 2 bases and J by 8 bases, with 15 bases between the two germline ends. The CDR3 consists of 14 residues. The CDR3 region is CASSLRGWGWEAFF. The DNA of the CDR3 is TGTGCCAGCAGCTTAAGGGGATGGGGATGGGAAGCTTTCTTT.

This rearrangement joins TRBV19 to TRBJ2-7; D may be TRBD2 (7 bases). CDR3 length: 15 residues. V was cut by 6 bases and J by 1 base, with 16 bases left in between. The V gene's germline CDR1 is LNHDA and CDR2 SQIVND (reference sequence). The CDR3 coding sequence is TGTGCCAGTAGCCCTCCCGGGGGGCGATCCTACGAGCAGTACTTC. Its protein product is CASSPPGGRSYEQYF. The complete variable domain, with remaining parts taken from reference TRBV19 and TRBJ2-7, reads DGGITQSPKYLFRKEGQNVTLSCEQNLNHDAMYWYRQDPGQGLRLIYYSQIVNDFQKGDIAEGYSVSREKKESFPLTVTSAQKNPTAFYLCASSPPGGRSYEQYFGPGTRLTVT.

This chain joins TRBV6-5 and TRBJ2-6, with D hard to call. CDR3 size: 13 residues. CDR1 and CDR2 from the germline V gene are MNHEY and SVGAGI. V was pared by 6 bases and J by 3 bases, with 6 bases between. The CDR3 loop reads CASSPFGANVLTF. The CDR3, as DNA: TGTGCCAGCAGCCCCTTTGGGGCCAACGTCCTGACTTTC.

The chain is built from TRBV4-3 and TRBJ2-7; no definite D call. V was shortened by 3 bases and J by 0 bases, with 9 bases between the two germline ends. Germline CDR1 reads LGHNA; CDR2 reads YSLEER. The CDR3 is made up of 14 amino acids. The CDR3 loop is CASSQDPSSYEQYF. The CDR3 nucleotides read TGCGCCAGCAGCCAGGACCCCTCCTCCTACGAGCAGTACTTC.

The chain is built from TRBV6-6 and TRBJ2-7; no clear D gene. Germline values: CDR1 MNHNY, CDR2 SVGAGI (reference sequence). V gave up 0 bases and J gave up 0 bases, with 6 bases separating them. The CDR3 runs 14 residues. The CDR3 DNA is TGTGCCAGCAGTTACTCTCTCCCCTCCTACGAGCAGTACTTC. Translated: CASSYSLPSYEQYF.

The chain carries TRBV10-3 and TRBJ1-1; no reliable D call. This CDR3 comprises 12 residues. With 10 bases removed from V and 4 bases from J, the gap between germline ends came to 13 bases. The V gene's germline CDR1 is ENHRY and CDR2 SYGVKD. The CDR3 protein is CATLAPGTEAFF. The CDR3 DNA follows: TGTGCCACCCTGGCTCCTGGCACTGAAGCTTTCTTT.